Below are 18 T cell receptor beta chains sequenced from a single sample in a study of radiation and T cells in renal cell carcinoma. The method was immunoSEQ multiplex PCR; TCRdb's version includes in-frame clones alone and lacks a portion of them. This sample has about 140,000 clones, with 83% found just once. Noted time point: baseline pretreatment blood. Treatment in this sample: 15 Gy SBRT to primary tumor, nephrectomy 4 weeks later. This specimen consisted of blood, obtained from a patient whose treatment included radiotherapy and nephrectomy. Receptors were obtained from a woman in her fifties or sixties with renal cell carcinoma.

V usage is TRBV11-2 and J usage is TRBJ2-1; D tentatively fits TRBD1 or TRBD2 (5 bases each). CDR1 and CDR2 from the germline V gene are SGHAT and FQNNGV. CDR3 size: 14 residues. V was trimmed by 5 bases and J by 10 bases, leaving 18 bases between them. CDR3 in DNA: TGTGCCAGCAGCCCGACTTTTGGGGGAAACGAGCAGTTCTTC. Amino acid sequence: CASSPTFGGNEQFF.

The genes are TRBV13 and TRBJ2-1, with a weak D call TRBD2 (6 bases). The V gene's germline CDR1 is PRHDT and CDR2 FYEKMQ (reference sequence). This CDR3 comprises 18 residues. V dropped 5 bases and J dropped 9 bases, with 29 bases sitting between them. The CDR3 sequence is CASSPKVGDSRGDSEQFF. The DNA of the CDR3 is TGTGCCAGCAGCCCAAAGGTGGGGGACTCCCGAGGGGATAGTGAGCAGTTCTTC.

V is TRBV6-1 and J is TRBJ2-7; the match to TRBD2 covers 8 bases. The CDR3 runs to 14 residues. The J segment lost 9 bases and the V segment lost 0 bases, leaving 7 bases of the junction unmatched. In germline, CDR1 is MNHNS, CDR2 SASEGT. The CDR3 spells CASSEALTSDLQYF. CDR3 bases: TGTGCCAGCAGTGAAGCTTTGACTAGCGACCTGCAGTACTTC.

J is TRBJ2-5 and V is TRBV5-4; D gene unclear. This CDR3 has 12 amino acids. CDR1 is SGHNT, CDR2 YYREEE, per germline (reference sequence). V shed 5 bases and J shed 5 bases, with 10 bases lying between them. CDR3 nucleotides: TGTGCCAGCAGTGCTGAGTGGGAGACCCAGTACTTC. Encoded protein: CASSAEWETQYF.

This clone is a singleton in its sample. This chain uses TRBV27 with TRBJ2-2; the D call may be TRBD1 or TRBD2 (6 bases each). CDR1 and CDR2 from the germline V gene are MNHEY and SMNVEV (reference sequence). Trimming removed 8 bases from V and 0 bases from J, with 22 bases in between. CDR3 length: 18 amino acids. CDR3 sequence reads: CASARGLRQTANTGELFF. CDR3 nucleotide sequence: TGTGCCAGCGCTCGGGGGCTACGCCAAACCGCGAACACCGGGGAGCTGTTTTTT.

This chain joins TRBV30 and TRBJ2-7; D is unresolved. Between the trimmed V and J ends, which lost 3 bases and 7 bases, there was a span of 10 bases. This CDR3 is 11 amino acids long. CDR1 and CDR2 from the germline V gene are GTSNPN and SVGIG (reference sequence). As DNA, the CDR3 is TGTGCCTGGAGCCCGGTGGGGGAGCAGTACTTC. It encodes CAWSPVGEQYF. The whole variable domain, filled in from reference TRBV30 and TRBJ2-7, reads SQTIHQWPATLVQPVGSPLSLECTVEGTSNPNLYWYRQAAGRGLQLLFYSVGIGQISSEVPQNLSASRPQDRQFILSSKKLLLSDSGFYLCAWSPVGEQYFGPGTRLTVT.

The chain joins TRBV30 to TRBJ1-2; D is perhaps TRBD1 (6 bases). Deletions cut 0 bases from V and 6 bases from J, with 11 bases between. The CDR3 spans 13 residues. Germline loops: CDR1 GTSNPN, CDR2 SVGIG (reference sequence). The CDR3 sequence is CAWSVGAGDGYTF. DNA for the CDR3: TGTGCCTGGAGTGTGGGGGCAGGGGATGGCTACACCTTC. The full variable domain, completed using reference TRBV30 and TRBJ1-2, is SQTIHQWPATLVQPVGSPLSLECTVEGTSNPNLYWYRQAAGRGLQLLFYSVGIGQISSEVPQNLSASRPQDRQFILSSKKLLLSDSGFYLCAWSVGAGDGYTFGSGTRLTVV.

CDR3 sequence reads: CASNPRGPHTGELFF. Written as DNA, the CDR3 is TGTGCCAGCAACCCCCGGGGGCCCCACACCGGGGAGCTGTTTTTT. The V gene is TRBV6-5, the J gene TRBJ2-2; possibly TRBD1 or TRBD2 for D (6 bases each). This CDR3 is built from 15 residues. From germline, CDR1 is MNHEY and CDR2 SVGAGI. Trimming removed 7 bases at V and 3 bases at J, with 15 bases between.

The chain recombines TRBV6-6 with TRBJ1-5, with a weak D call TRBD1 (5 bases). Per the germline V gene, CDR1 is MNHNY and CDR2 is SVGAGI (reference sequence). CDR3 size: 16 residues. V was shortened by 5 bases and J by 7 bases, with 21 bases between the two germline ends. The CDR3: CASSPLGRGYNQPQHF. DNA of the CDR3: TGTGCCAGCAGTCCCCTGGGGAGGGGATACAACCAGCCCCAGCATTTT.

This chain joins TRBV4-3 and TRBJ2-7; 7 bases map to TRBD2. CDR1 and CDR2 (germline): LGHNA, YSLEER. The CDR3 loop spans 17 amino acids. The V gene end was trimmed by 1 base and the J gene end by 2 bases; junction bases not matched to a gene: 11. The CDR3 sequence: CASSQGRTSSGTYEQYF. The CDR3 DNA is TGCGCCAGCAGCCAAGGGAGGACTAGTAGTGGGACCTACGAGCAGTACTTC.

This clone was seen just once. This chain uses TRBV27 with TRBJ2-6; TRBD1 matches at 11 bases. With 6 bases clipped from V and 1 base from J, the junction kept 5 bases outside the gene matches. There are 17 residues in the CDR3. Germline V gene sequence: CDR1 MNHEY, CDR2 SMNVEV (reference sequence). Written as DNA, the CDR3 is TGTGCCAGCAGAGTCGGACAGGGGGCGTCTGGGGCCAACGTCCTGACTTTC. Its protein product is CASRVGQGASGANVLTF.

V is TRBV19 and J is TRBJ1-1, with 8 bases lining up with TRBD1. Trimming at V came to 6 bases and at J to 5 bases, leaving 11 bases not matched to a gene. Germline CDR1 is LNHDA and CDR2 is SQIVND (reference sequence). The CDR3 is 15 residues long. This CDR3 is CASSPRQGYGTEAFF. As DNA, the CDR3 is TGTGCCAGTAGCCCCAGACAGGGGTATGGGACTGAAGCTTTCTTT.

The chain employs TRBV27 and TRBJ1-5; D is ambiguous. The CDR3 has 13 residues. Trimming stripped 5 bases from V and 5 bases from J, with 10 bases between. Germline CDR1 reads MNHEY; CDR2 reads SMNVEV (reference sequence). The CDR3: CASSRLVDQPQHF. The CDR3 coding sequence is TGTGCCAGCAGTAGGCTGGTGGATCAGCCCCAGCATTTT.

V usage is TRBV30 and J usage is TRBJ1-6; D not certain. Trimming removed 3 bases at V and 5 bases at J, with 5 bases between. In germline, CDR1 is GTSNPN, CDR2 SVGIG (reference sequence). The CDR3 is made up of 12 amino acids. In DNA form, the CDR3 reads TGTGCCTGGAGACGCGATAATTCACCCCTCCACTTT. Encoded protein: CAWRRDNSPLHF.

The CDR3, as DNA: TGTGCCAGCAGCCCATTTGGCGACGATTGGTACTTC. It specifies CASSPFGDDWYF. The chain links TRBV7-9 to TRBJ2-7, with D unclear. The germline V and J ends were trimmed by 5 bases and 12 bases, with 17 bases remaining between them. CDR3 length equals 12 residues. Germline CDR1 is SEHNR and CDR2 is FQNEAQ (reference sequence).

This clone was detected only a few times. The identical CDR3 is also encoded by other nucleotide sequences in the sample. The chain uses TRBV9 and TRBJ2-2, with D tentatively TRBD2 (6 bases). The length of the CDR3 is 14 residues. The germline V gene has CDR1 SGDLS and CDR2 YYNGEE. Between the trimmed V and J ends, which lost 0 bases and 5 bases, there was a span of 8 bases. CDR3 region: CASSVAGVTGELFF. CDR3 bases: TGTGCCAGCAGCGTAGCGGGAGTGACCGGGGAGCTGTTTTTT.

The CDR3 DNA is TGTGCCAGCAGCTATAACAGGATCGGGCAGCCCCAGCATTTT. Encoded protein: CASSYNRIGQPQHF. The chain uses TRBV11-2 and TRBJ1-5, with a tentative D call TRBD1 (5 bases). The CDR3 runs to 14 residues. Per germline, CDR1 SGHAT and CDR2 FQNNGV. Trimming shortened V by 4 bases and J by 7 bases, and 14 bases separated the two germline ends.

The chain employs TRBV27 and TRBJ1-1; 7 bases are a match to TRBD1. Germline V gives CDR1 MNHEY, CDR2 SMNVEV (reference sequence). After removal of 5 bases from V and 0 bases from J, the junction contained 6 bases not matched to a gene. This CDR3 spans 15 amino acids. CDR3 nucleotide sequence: TGTGCCAGCAGTCCTGGACAGGCCTTGAACACTGAAGCTTTCTTT. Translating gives CASSPGQALNTEAFF.